Shown below are 8 T cell receptor beta chains from a single sample sequenced in a study of T-cell memory formation after mild COVID-19. From the 5' RACE reads, TCRdb called clonotypes with MiXCR, one entry per CDR3 protein. This sample has 350,000 or so distinct CDR3 sequences, with roughly 21% found just once. The material sequenced was PBMCs or a T cell subset sorted from them (not recorded which). The receptors were sampled from an adult woman who had mild COVID-19 (a few samples of this study predate the infection). Cell type and time point are not known.

The V and J genes are TRBV5-6 and TRBJ2-1, with 13 bases that match TRBD2. Germline lookup yields CDR1 SGHDT and CDR2 YYEEEE. The CDR3 covers 20 residues. Trimming cost V 0 bases and J 5 bases; bases outside gene matches: 14. The CDR3 is CASSLAVYRGTSGDDNEQFF. Here the CDR3 DNA reads TGTGCCAGCAGCTTGGCAGTTTACAGGGGGACTAGCGGGGACGACAATGAGCAGTTCTTC. Supplemented by reference TRBV5-6 and TRBJ2-1, the full variable domain reads DAGVTQSPTHLIKTRGQQVTLRCSPKSGHDTVSWYQQALGQGPQFIFQYYEEEERQRGNFPDRFSGHQFPNYSSELNVNALLLGDSALYLCASSLAVYRGTSGDDNEQFFGPGTRLTVL.

The chain couples TRBV7-9 to TRBJ2-1; tentatively, D is TRBD2 (5 bases). Trimming pared 7 bases from V and 15 bases from J, leaving 16 bases between. Germline assignment: CDR1 SEHNR and CDR2 FQNEAQ (reference sequence). There are 11 residues in the CDR3. The CDR3 protein is CASTMGALVFF. The DNA for the CDR3 is TGTGCCAGCACCATGGGAGCGTTGGTGTTCTTC.

V usage is TRBV5-1 and J usage is TRBJ2-7; 13 bases agree with TRBD2. The V gene's germline CDR1 is SGHRS and CDR2 YFSETQ. V was pared by 1 base and J by 4 bases, with 11 bases of the junction left unmatched. The CDR3 has 18 amino acids. The CDR3 nucleotides read TGCGCCAGCAGCTTGACTACTAGCGGGGGGGCCATGGTATACGAGCAGTACTTC. This gives the protein CASSLTTSGGAMVYEQYF.

This sequence joins TRBV20-1 and TRBJ2-7, with TRBD1 identical over 9 bases. Trimming at V came to 1 base and at J to 4 bases, leaving 8 bases not matched to a gene. Germline V gene data show CDR1 as DFQATT and CDR2 as SNEGSKA (reference sequence). This CDR3 region has 15 residues. CDR3 in amino acids: CSARGDRVEWYEQYF. The CDR3 DNA follows: TGCAGTGCTAGAGGGGACAGGGTTGAATGGTACGAGCAGTACTTC.

The chain has TRBV20-1 and TRBJ2-6; D is unclear. V was cut by 4 bases and J by 3 bases, with 4 bases left in between. The CDR3 spans 12 residues. Germline values: CDR1 DFQATT, CDR2 SNEGSKA (reference sequence). Here the CDR3 DNA reads TGCAGTGCTACGTTTGGGGCCAACGTCCTGACTTTC. The encoded protein is CSATFGANVLTF.

This clonotype was counted a few times. This chain connects TRBV15 to TRBJ2-5, with D unresolved. CDR1 and CDR2 from the germline V gene are LNHNV and YYDKDF (reference sequence). Trimming left V 3 bases short and J 5 bases short, with 19 bases between. CDR3 length equals 16 residues. CDR3 sequence (DNA): TGTGCCACCAGCAGCCTCTCAACGGGCCCTCGGGAGACCCAGTACTTC. This sequence encodes CATSSLSTGPRETQYF.

This clonotype was picked up many times. CDR3 in amino acids: CASTKGPDNEQFF. The CDR3 DNA follows: TGTGCCAGCACTAAGGGGCCGGACAATGAGCAGTTCTTC. This chain links TRBV6-1 with TRBJ2-1; D may be TRBD1 (5 bases). The CDR3 loop spans 13 amino acids. Per germline, CDR1 MNHNS and CDR2 SASEGT. Trimming cost V 7 bases and J 5 bases, with 12 bases left between them.

J is TRBJ2-3 and V is TRBV29-1; no definite D call. Germline values: CDR1 SQVTM, CDR2 ANQGSEA. Trimming took 4 bases from V and 3 from J, leaving 8 bases between them. CDR3 length: 12 amino acids. The CDR3 nucleotides read TGCAGCGTTGGACGGCGTACAGATACGCAGTATTTT. Protein sequence: CSVGRRTDTQYF.